The rows below give T cell receptor beta chains drawn from one sample of a study of shared clonotypes between healthy human individuals. Profiled with immunoSEQ multiplex PCR; TCRdb holds only in-frame clones, not every one. This sample has about 2.1 million clones, with around 93% found just once. Sequencing used naive CD8+ T cells from PBMCs. Every receptor here comes from a man aged 18-30 years in good health. Some clones in this sample may be carry-over from other donors' samples. Both conserved end residues are part of each CDR3. Fields, in order: CDR3 DNA, CDR3 protein, V gene, D gene, clone size, J gene. D genes are given only for firm matches. Size tells how often a clone was seen (once, few, many) or the class of an expanded clone, and some rows leave it out.

TGTGCCAGCAGTTTAGGGTACGGGGCCGGACCCACAGATACGCAGTATTTT | CASSLGYGAGPTDTQYF | TRBV27 | NA | NA | TRBJ2-3
TGTGCCAGCAGCCCCCCCACAGAGCCGTACGAGCAGTACTTC | CASSPPTEPYEQYF | TRBV9 | NA | NA | TRBJ2-7
TGTGCCAGCAGCCCTTCGGACAGATACAATGAGCAGTTCTTC | CASSPSDRYNEQFF | TRBV5-6 | NA | NA | TRBJ2-1
TGCGCCAGCAGCCAAGAGGTTTCTGTCAGGGGGTACGGCTACACCTTC | CASSQEVSVRGYGYTF | TRBV4-1 | TRBD1 | NA | TRBJ1-2
TGTGCCAGCAGATCAGGGCTGAGCTCCTACAATGAGCAGTTCTTC | CASRSGLSSYNEQFF | TRBV6-1 | NA | NA | TRBJ2-1
TGTGCCAGCAGCCTCGGGGGAGGGGCTGAAGCTTTCTTT | CASSLGGGAEAFF | TRBV9 | NA | NA | TRBJ1-1
TGTGCCAGCAGTTTTGGGTATGGCTACGAGCAGTACTTC | CASSFGYGYEQYF | TRBV27 | NA | NA | TRBJ2-7
TGTGCCAGCAGCACCAGACAGGGATTAGATAATGAGCAGTTCTTC | CASSTRQGLDNEQFF | TRBV7-9 | TRBD1 | NA | TRBJ2-1
TGTGCCAGCAGTTTACCCCAGGGGACTAGCGGGAGGCCTTACAATGAGCAGTTCTTC | CASSLPQGTSGRPYNEQFF | TRBV27 | TRBD2 | NA | TRBJ2-1
TGTGCCAGCAGCCCGACGGTGGGGCAGAGGGAGACCCAGTACTTC | CASSPTVGQRETQYF | TRBV5-4 | NA | once | TRBJ2-5
TGTGCCAGCAGCCCCCTGAGCTCCTACGAGCAGTACTTC | CASSPLSSYEQYF | TRBV27 | NA | NA | TRBJ2-7
TGTGCCAGCAGCTTAAGGGGCGCAGAGAAACTTGATGGCTACACCTTC | CASSLRGAEKLDGYTF | TRBV7-9 | NA | NA | TRBJ1-2
TGCGCCAGCAGCCAGACGGAGCGGGAGGGTACAGATACGCAGTATTTT | CASSQTEREGTDTQYF | TRBV4-1 | TRBD2 | once | TRBJ2-3
TGTGCCAGCAGCCATGGGACAGGGGCGGGCTATGGCTACACCTTC | CASSHGTGAGYGYTF | TRBV5-6 | TRBD1 | NA | TRBJ1-2
TGTGCCAGCAGCCCCCTCTTGTTGGCGCACTATGGCTACACCTTC | CASSPLLLAHYGYTF | TRBV7-9 | NA | NA | TRBJ1-2
TGTGCCAGCAGCGTAGCCAGCGCGACTAGCGAATTCACAGATACGCAGTATTTT | CASSVASATSEFTDTQYF | TRBV9 | TRBD2 | NA | TRBJ2-3
TGTGCCAGCAGCAAGGACAGAATAGCGGGAGCGGCAGATACGCAGTATTTT | CASSKDRIAGAADTQYF | TRBV7-2 | TRBD2 | NA | TRBJ2-3
TGTGCCAGCAGTTACGCCCTGGGGTTCGGGGCCAACGTCCTGACTTTC | CASSYALGFGANVLTF | TRBV6-5 | NA | NA | TRBJ2-6
TGTGCCACCAGCACATACGGGGAGGGGTATGAGCAGTTCTTC | CATSTYGEGYEQFF | TRBV15 | TRBD2 | NA | TRBJ2-1
TGTGCCATCAGTGAGTCGATGACAGAATCCTACAATGAGCAGTTCTTC | CAISESMTESYNEQFF | TRBV10-3 | NA | NA | TRBJ2-1
TGTGCCAGCACCGCCGACAGGTTAAATGAAAAACTGTTTTTT | CASTADRLNEKLFF | TRBV6-5 | NA | NA | TRBJ1-4
TGTGCCAGCAGAACAGGGGCTGGAGATACGCAGTATTTT | CASRTGAGDTQYF | TRBV7-9 | TRBD1 | NA | TRBJ2-3
TGCGCCAGCAGCTCTAAGGGGCGCTCGAACACCGGGGAGCTGTTTTTT | CASSSKGRSNTGELFF | TRBV5-1 | NA | NA | TRBJ2-2
TGTGCCAGCAGCTCCCTAACTAGCGGGAACATCTACGAGCAGTACTTC | CASSSLTSGNIYEQYF | TRBV5-4 | TRBD2 | NA | TRBJ2-7
TGTGCCAGCAGCCCTAAGGGCGGTCGGGGGTACGAAAAACTGTTTTTT | CASSPKGGRGYEKLFF | TRBV7-8 | NA | NA | TRBJ1-4
TGTGCCAGCAGCTTCAGTGGGACTAGCGGGGACGAGCAGTACTTC | CASSFSGTSGDEQYF | TRBV7-9 | TRBD2 | NA | TRBJ2-7
TGTGCCAGCACCTTTGGGGGTCAGAAAAGCACTGAAGCTTTCTTT | CASTFGGQKSTEAFF | TRBV7-9 | NA | NA | TRBJ1-1
TGTGCCAGCATAGGGGGCACTGAAGCTTTCTTT | CASIGGTEAFF | TRBV6-6 | NA | NA | TRBJ1-1
TGTGCCTGGTACCAAGAATCGGCCGGGACAGGGGAAAAATTGAACACTGAAGCTTTCTTT | CAWYQESAGTGEKLNTEAFF | TRBV30 | TRBD1 | NA | TRBJ1-1
TGTGCCAGCAGCGTCAGGCGGAACACTGAAGCTTTCTTT | CASSVRRNTEAFF | TRBV14 | NA | NA | TRBJ1-1
TGTGCCAGCTCACCGGGACAGGGGGCTAGGGATACGCAGTATTTT | CASSPGQGARDTQYF | TRBV18 | TRBD1 | NA | TRBJ2-3
TGTGCCAGCAGCCCACCTACCATCGGCTACACCTTC | CASSPPTIGYTF | TRBV7-2 | NA | NA | TRBJ1-2
TGTGCCAGCAGCCTACGGCGGGGAACAGATACGCAGTATTTT | CASSLRRGTDTQYF | TRBV7-2 | NA | NA | TRBJ2-3
TGTGCCAGTAGTACCACGACAGGGACAATGAACACTGAAGCTTTCTTT | CASSTTTGTMNTEAFF | TRBV19 | TRBD1 | few | TRBJ1-1
TGCAGCGTTGAAGGGCACCGGGACAGGGTTGATGAGCAGTTCTTC | CSVEGHRDRVDEQFF | TRBV29-1 | TRBD1 | NA | TRBJ2-1
TGTGCCAGCCGGGGATTCGGGGCGAGAACTGAAGCTTTCTTT | CASRGFGARTEAFF | TRBV6-1 | NA | NA | TRBJ1-1
TGTGCCAGCAGCTCGGGGGGCGCCGGGCCTGAAGCTTTCTTT | CASSSGGAGPEAFF | TRBV7-9 | NA | NA | TRBJ1-1
TGTGCCAGCAGCCCGTCCCCCCGGCATGTTTATGGCTACACCTTC | CASSPSPRHVYGYTF | TRBV5-8 | NA | NA | TRBJ1-2
TGTGCCAGCAGGCCTGGACTAGCGGGAGAGACCCAGTACTTC | CASRPGLAGETQYF | TRBV28 | TRBD2 | NA | TRBJ2-5
TGTGCCAGCAGTTGGGACAGGGGCTACGAGCAGTACTTC | CASSWDRGYEQYF | TRBV27 | TRBD1 | NA | TRBJ2-7